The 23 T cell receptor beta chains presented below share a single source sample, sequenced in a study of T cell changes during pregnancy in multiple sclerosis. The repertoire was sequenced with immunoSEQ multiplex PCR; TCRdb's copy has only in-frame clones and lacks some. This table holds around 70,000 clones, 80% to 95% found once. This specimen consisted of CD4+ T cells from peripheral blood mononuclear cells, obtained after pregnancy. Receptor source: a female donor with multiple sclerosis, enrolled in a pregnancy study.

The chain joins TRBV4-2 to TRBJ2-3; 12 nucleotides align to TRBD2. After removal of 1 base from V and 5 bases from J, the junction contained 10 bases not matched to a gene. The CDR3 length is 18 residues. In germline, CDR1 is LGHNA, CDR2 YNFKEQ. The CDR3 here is CASSQGLAGGPRIDTQYF. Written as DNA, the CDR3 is TGTGCCAGCAGCCAAGGTCTAGCGGGGGGGCCCAGGATAGATACGCAGTATTTT.

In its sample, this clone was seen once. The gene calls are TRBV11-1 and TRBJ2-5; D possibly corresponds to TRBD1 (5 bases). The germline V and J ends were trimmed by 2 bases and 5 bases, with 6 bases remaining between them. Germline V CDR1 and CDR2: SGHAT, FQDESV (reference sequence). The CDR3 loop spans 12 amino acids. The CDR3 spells CASSLNRETQYF. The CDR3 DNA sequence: TGTGCCAGCAGCTTAAACAGGGAGACCCAGTACTTC.

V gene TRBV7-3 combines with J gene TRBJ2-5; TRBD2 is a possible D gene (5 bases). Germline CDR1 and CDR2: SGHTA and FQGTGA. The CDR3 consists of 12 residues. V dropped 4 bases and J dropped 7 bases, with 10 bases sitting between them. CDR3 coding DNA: TGTGCCAGCAGCTCTCCGGCGGGGACCCAGTACTTC. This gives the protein CASSSPAGTQYF.

The CDR3 spells CAWSVGSGNTIYF. The CDR3 DNA follows: TGTGCCTGGAGTGTCGGCTCTGGAAACACCATATATTTT. The genes are TRBV30 and TRBJ1-3; D is ambiguous. Trimming stripped 0 bases from V and 0 bases from J, with 3 bases between. Per the germline V gene, CDR1 is GTSNPN and CDR2 is SVGIG (reference sequence). The CDR3 covers 13 residues.

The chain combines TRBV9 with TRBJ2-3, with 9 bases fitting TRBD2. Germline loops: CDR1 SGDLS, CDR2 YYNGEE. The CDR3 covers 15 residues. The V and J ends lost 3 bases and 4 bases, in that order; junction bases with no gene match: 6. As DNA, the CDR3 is TGTGCCAGCAGCGGTAGCGGGAGAAAGGCAGATACGCAGTATTTT. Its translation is CASSGSGRKADTQYF.

The CDR3 sequence: CASSRLRGVTGELFF. For the CDR3, the DNA is TGTGCCAGCAGCCGGCTGCGGGGGGTCACCGGGGAGCTGTTTTTT. This chain uses TRBV5-8 with TRBJ2-2; 8 bases match TRBD2. The CDR3 loop spans 15 amino acids. V dropped 4 bases and J dropped 4; count of bases not matched to a gene: 6. The germline V gene encodes CDR1 SGHTS and CDR2 YDEGEE.

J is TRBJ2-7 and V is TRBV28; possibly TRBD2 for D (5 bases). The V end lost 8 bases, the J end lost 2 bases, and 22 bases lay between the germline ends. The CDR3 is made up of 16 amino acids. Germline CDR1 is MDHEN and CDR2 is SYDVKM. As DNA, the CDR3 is TGTGCCAGCCGAACAAGGAGGAGATCAGTTCCCTACGAGCAGTACTTC. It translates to CASRTRRRSVPYEQYF.

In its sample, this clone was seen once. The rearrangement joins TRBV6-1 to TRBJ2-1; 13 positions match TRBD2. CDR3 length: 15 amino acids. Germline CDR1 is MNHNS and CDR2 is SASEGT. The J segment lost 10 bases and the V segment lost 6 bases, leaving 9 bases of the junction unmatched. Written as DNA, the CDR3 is TGTGCCAGCAGAGGGACTAGCGGGGTCTTCTGGGAGCAGTTCTTC. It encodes CASRGTSGVFWEQFF.

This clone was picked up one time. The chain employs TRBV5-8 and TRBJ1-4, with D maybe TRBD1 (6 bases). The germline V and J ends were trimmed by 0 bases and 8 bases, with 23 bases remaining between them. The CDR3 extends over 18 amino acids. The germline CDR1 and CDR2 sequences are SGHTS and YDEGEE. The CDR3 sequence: CASSLADLRTARREKLFF. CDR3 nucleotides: TGTGCCAGCAGCTTGGCGGATTTACGGACAGCGCGGCGAGAAAAACTGTTTTTT.

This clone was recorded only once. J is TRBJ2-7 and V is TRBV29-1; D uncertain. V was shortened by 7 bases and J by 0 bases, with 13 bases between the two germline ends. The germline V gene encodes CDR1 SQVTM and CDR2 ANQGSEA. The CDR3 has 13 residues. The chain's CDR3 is CSAAAVSSYEQYF. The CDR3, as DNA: TGCAGCGCCGCCGCGGTTAGCTCCTACGAGCAGTACTTC.

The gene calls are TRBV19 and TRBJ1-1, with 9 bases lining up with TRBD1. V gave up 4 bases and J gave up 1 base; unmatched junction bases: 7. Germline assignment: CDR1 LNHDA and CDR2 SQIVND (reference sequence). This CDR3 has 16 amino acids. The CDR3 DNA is TGTGCCAGTAGTAGGTTGCCGGGACAGGGGAACACTGAAGCTTTCTTT. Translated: CASSRLPGQGNTEAFF.

The CDR3 sequence: CASRRPEENIQYF. The DNA of the CDR3 is TGTGCCAGCAGGAGGCCTGAGGAAAACATTCAGTACTTC. J is TRBJ2-4 and V is TRBV2; D gene uncertain. Deletions cut 6 bases from V and 5 bases from J, with 11 bases between. Germline V lookup: CDR1 SNHLY, CDR2 FYNNEI. The CDR3 length is 13 residues.

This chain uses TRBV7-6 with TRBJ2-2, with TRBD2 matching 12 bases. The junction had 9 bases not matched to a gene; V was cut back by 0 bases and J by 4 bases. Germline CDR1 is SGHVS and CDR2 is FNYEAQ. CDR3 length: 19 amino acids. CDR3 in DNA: TGTGCCAGCAGCTTAGCACTAGCGGGAGGTAGAACGGGCACCGGGGAGCTGTTTTTT. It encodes CASSLALAGGRTGTGELFF.

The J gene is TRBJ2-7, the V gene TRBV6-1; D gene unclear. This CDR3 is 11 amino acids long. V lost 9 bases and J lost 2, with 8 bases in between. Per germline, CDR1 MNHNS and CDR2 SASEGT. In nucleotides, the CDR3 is TGTGCCAGTGGTCCTACCTACGAGCAGTACTTC. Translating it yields CASGPTYEQYF.

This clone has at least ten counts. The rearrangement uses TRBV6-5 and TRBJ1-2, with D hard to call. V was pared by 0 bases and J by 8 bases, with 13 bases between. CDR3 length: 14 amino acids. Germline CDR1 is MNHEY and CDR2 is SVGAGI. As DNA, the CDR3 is TGTGCCAGCAGTTACTCGTCGGCCGGAGGGGGCTACACCTTC. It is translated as CASSYSSAGGGYTF.

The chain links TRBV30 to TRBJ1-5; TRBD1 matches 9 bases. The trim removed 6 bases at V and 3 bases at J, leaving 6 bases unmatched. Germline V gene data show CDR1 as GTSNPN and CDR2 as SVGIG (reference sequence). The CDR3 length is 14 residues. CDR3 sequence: CACSGTGHNQPQHF. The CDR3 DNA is TGTGCCTGTTCTGGGACAGGGCACAATCAGCCCCAGCATTTT. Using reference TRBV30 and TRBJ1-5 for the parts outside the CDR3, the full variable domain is SQTIHQWPATLVQPVGSPLSLECTVEGTSNPNLYWYRQAAGRGLQLLFYSVGIGQISSEVPQNLSASRPQDRQFILSSKKLLLSDSGFYLCACSGTGHNQPQHFGDGTRLSIL.

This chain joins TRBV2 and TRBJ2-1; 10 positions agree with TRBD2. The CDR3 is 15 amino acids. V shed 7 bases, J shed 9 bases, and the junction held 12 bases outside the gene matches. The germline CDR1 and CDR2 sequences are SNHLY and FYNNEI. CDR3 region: CASKRLSGRAGEQFF. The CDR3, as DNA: TGTGCCAGCAAACGTCTGAGCGGGAGGGCCGGTGAGCAGTTCTTC.

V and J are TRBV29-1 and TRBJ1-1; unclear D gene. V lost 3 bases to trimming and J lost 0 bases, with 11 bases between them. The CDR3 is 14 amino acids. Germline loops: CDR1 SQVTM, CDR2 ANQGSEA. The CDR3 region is CSVDPAGLNTEAFF. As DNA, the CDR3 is TGCAGCGTTGACCCTGCAGGTCTGAACACTGAAGCTTTCTTT.

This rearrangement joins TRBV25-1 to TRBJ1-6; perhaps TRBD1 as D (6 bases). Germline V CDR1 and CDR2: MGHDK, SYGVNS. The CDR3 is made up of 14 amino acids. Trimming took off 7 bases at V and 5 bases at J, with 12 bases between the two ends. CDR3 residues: CASTPGHNNSPLHF. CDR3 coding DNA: TGTGCCAGCACCCCGGGACATAATAATTCACCCCTCCACTTT.

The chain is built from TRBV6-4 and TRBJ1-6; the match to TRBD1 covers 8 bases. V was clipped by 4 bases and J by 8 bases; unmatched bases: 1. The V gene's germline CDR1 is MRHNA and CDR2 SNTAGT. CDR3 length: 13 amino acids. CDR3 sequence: CASSADRDSPLHF. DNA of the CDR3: TGTGCCAGCAGTGCGGACAGGGATTCACCCCTCCACTTT.

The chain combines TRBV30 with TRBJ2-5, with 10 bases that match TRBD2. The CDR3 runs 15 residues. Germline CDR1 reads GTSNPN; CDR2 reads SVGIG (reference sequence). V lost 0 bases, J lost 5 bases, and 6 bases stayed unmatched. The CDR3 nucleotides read TGTGCCTGGAGTGTCAGCGGGGGGGCCGTGGAGACCCAGTACTTC. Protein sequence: CAWSVSGGAVETQYF.

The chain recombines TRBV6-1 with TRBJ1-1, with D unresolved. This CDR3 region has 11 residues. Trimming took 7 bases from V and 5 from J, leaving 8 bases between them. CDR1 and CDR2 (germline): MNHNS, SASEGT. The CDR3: CASKYSTEAFF. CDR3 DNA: TGTGCCAGCAAGTATAGTACTGAAGCTTTCTTT.

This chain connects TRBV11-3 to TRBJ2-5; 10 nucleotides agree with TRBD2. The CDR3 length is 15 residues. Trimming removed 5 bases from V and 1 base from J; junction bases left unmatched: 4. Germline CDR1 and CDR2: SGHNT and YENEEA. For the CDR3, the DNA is TGTGCCAGCAGCGATCGGACTAGCGGCCAAGAGACCCAGTACTTC. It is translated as CASSDRTSGQETQYF.